What follows are 24 T cell receptor beta chains derived from one specimen sequenced in a study of Graves' ophthalmopathy and Graves' hyperthyroidism. RNA transcripts were the template, and TCR beta CDR3 regions were amplified from them. HTBI-primed first-round RT-PCR preceded second-round multiplex PCR. TCRdb re-called the multiplex PCR reads with MiXCR, one entry per CDR3 protein. The repertoire includes 1 million to 1.3 million distinct CDR3 sequences, about 36% of them detected once, and 8.5% to 14% sits in the top ten. The specimen was peripheral blood or thyroid tissue (not recorded which). The receptors shown here come from an adult man with Graves' hyperthyroidism.

Remarks on this clonotype: This may arise from a read error, as a much more abundant clone is one base away. The V and J genes are TRBV15 and TRBJ1-1, with 10 positions matching TRBD1. Germline V gene lookup returns CDR1 LNHNV and CDR2 YYDKDF (reference sequence). The CDR3 covers 15 residues. The V segment lost 3 bases and the J segment 4 bases; nucleotides outside the gene matches: 5. The CDR3 DNA reads TGTGCCACCAGCAGGGACAGGGGGTCGGTCACTGAAGCTTTCTTT. Amino acids: CATSRDRGSVTEAFF. Together with reference TRBV15 and TRBJ1-1, the CDR3 gives the full variable domain: DAMVIQNPRYQVTQFGKPVTLSCSQTLNHNVMYWYQQKSSQAPKLLFHYYDKDFNNEADTPDNFQSRRPNTSFCFLDIRSPGLGDTAMYLCATSRDRGSVTEAFFGQGTRLTVV.

This clonotype was counted at least ten times. The rearrangement uses TRBV19 and TRBJ2-7, with 8 bases aligning to TRBD1. The V gene's germline CDR1 is LNHDA and CDR2 SQIVND (reference sequence). Trimming took 5 bases from V and 3 from J; bases not matched to a gene: 6. The CDR3 has 14 amino acids. The chain's CDR3 is CASSSRTGHYEQYF. The DNA of the CDR3 is TGTGCCAGTAGTTCGAGGACAGGGCACTACGAGCAGTACTTC.

The chain joins TRBV5-6 to TRBJ1-6, with D possibly TRBD1 on 6 matching bases. This CDR3 region has 16 residues. V was pared by 8 bases and J by 5 bases, with 20 bases between. Germline CDR1 is SGHDT and CDR2 is YYEEEE. The chain's CDR3 is CASSRGGLGNNSPLHF. CDR3 nucleotide sequence: TGTGCCAGTTCGCGGGGGGGCCTAGGAAATAATTCACCCCTCCACTTT.

Notes on this clonotype: Just one base apart from a much larger clone, this may be a read error. The rearrangement joins TRBV2 to TRBJ2-5, with D tentatively TRBD1 or TRBD2 (5 bases each). Germline CDR1 SNHLY, CDR2 FYNNEI. V was pared by 6 bases and J by 4 bases, with 21 bases between. There are 16 residues in the CDR3. The CDR3 DNA is TGTGCCAGCAGATCGTCCGGGATAGGGGTGGGAGAGACCCAGTACTTC. This gives the protein CASRSSGIGVGETQYF.

With regard to this clonotype: This may be a read error: a much more frequent sequence differs by one nucleotide. This chain uses TRBV11-2 with TRBJ2-5, with 10 bases fitting TRBD1. This CDR3 has 15 amino acids. Germline CDR1 is SGHAT and CDR2 is FQNNGV. The V gene end was trimmed by 4 bases and the J gene end by 2 bases; junction bases not matched to a gene: 4. In DNA, the CDR3 is TGTGCCAGCAGCTCCAGGACAGGGGGACAAGAGACCCAGTACTTC. Translation: CASSSRTGGQETQYF.

V is TRBV6-1 and J is TRBJ2-7; D is possibly TRBD1 or TRBD2 (7 bases each). The V end lost 8 bases, the J end lost 4 bases, and 18 bases lay between the germline ends. This CDR3 has 14 amino acids. The germline CDR1 and CDR2 sequences are MNHNS and SASEGT. Written as DNA, the CDR3 is TGTGCCAGCGGGGAACGACAGGGAGGGTACGAGCAGTACTTC. Translation gives CASGERQGGYEQYF.

Of note for this clonotype: One junction end disagrees with the germline gene, perhaps due to a read error. The chain combines TRBV7-3 with TRBJ1-4; no clear D. Per germline, CDR1 SGHTA and CDR2 FQGTGA. The CDR3 is 14 amino acids. The CDR3 sequence is CASSLTKTNEELFF. DNA for the CDR3: TGTGCCAGCAGCTTGACAAAGACTAATGAAGAACTGTTTTTT.

The chain recombines TRBV27 with TRBJ1-1; D is unresolved. V lost 5 bases and J 4 bases, leaving 17 bases between the germline ends. CDR1 and CDR2 (germline): MNHEY, SMNVEV (reference sequence). The CDR3 has 15 amino acids. As DNA, the CDR3 is TGTGCCAGCAGTCCCCGAGACCGATGGGGCACTGAAGCTTTCTTT. Residues: CASSPRDRWGTEAFF.

This clonotype was counted ten times or more. The chain combines TRBV7-9 with TRBJ2-7, with D tentatively TRBD2 (5 bases). V was shortened by 5 bases and J by 3 bases, with 17 bases between the two germline ends. The germline V gene has CDR1 SEHNR and CDR2 FQNEAQ (reference sequence). The CDR3 has 15 residues. The CDR3 here is CASSETTRTRYEQYF. The CDR3 DNA sequence: TGTGCCAGCAGCGAGACTACCCGGACTCGCTACGAGCAGTACTTC.

This clonotype occurred a few times. This chain links TRBV6-5 with TRBJ2-7, with D hard to call. V was pared by 6 bases and J by 2 bases, with 20 bases between. This CDR3 is 16 amino acids long. CDR1 and CDR2 (germline): MNHEY, SVGAGI. CDR3: CASSSPSGSTPYEQYF. The CDR3 nucleotides read TGTGCCAGCAGCTCCCCTAGTGGGTCAACCCCCTACGAGCAGTACTTC.

This clonotype was seen at least ten times. The V gene is TRBV2, the J gene TRBJ1-5; 8 nucleotides agree with TRBD1. V lost 6 bases and J lost 6; bases outside the gene matches: 7. Germline values: CDR1 SNHLY, CDR2 FYNNEI. The CDR3 loop spans 14 amino acids. The CDR3 region is CASRETGGTQPQHF. CDR3 in DNA: TGTGCCAGCAGAGAAACAGGGGGTACTCAGCCCCAGCATTTT.

The V call is TRBV10-2, the J call TRBJ2-2; the match to TRBD2 covers 13 bases. Per germline, CDR1 WSHSY and CDR2 SAAADI. Trimming removed 4 bases from V and 6 bases from J; junction bases left unmatched: 5. The CDR3 loop spans 16 amino acids. CDR3 sequence (DNA): TGCGCCAGCAGTGCCGGACTAGCGGGAGCTCCCGGGGAGCTGTTTTTT. It specifies CASSAGLAGAPGELFF.

This clonotype has ten or more counts. This chain uses TRBV13 with TRBJ2-5, with D tentatively TRBD1 (5 bases). Germline CDR1 and CDR2: PRHDT and FYEKMQ (reference sequence). V was clipped by 1 base and J by 1 base, with 10 bases between them. There are 15 residues in the CDR3. In DNA, the CDR3 is TGTGCCAGCAGCTTAGCATGGCAGGGCCAAGAGACCCAGTACTTC. Translated: CASSLAWQGQETQYF.

There are many counts of this clonotype. V is TRBV7-9 and J is TRBJ2-7; the D is unclear. Germline V gene lookup returns CDR1 SEHNR and CDR2 FQNEAQ (reference sequence). The V gene lost 5 bases and the J gene lost 6 bases, with 11 bases spanning the gap. This CDR3 has 12 amino acids. The CDR3 bases are TGTGCCAGCAGCCCAGAGCTAGTCGAGCAGTACTTC. As protein: CASSPELVEQYF.

The chain employs TRBV20-1 and TRBJ1-5; D remains unclear. CDR1 is DFQATT, CDR2 SNEGSKA, per germline (reference sequence). There are 14 residues in the CDR3. The V end was cut by 7 bases, the J end by 3 bases, with 16 bases between. The CDR3 is CSVSAVGPNQPQHF. The CDR3 DNA reads as TGCAGTGTTTCCGCTGTAGGCCCCAATCAGCCCCAGCATTTT.

The chain has TRBV30 and TRBJ1-5; D may be TRBD1 (6 bases). The CDR3 consists of 13 residues. CDR1 and CDR2 (germline): GTSNPN, SVGIG (reference sequence). V shed 2 bases and J shed 3 bases, with 8 bases lying between them. CDR3 in DNA: TGTGCCTGGAGTAGGGGGTTCAATCAGCCCCAGCATTTT. Its translation is CAWSRGFNQPQHF.

This clonotype was seen a few times. This sequence joins TRBV7-2 and TRBJ2-7, with D perhaps matching TRBD2 (6 bases). CDR3 length: 15 amino acids. The germline V gene encodes CDR1 SGHTA and CDR2 FQGNSA. V lost 5 bases to trimming and J lost 1 base, with 15 bases between them. CDR3 coding DNA: TGTGCCAGCAGCAGGACTACCTCCTCATCCTACGAGCAGTACTTC. As protein: CASSRTTSSSYEQYF.

V is TRBV12-3 or TRBV12-4 and J is TRBJ1-5, with 11 nucleotides matching TRBD1. The CDR3 runs to 18 residues. The junction had 13 bases not matched to a gene; V was cut back by 5 bases and J by 4 bases. The CDR3 nucleotides read TGTGCCAGCAGTCCCCAACCCGGGACAGGGGGTAGGAATCAGCCCCAGCATTTT. Its protein product is CASSPQPGTGGRNQPQHF.

Worth noting for this clonotype: A much larger clone differs from this one at a single base, so this may be a read error. CDR3 sequence reads: CASSLCHPYEQYF. In nucleotides, the CDR3 is TGTGCCAGCAGCTTATGTCATCCCTACGAGCAGTACTTC. This sequence joins TRBV7-2 and TRBJ2-7; D is ambiguous. CDR3 size: 13 residues. Between the trimmed V and J ends, which lost 2 bases and 2 bases, there was a span of 7 bases. Germline V CDR1 and CDR2: SGHTA, FQGNSA.

This chain connects TRBV12-3 or TRBV12-4 to TRBJ2-7; 9 bases line up with TRBD2. V was clipped by 6 bases and J by 2 bases; unmatched bases: 5. The CDR3 sequence is 14 residues long. CDR3 nucleotides: TGTGCCAGCAGATCCAGCGGGGGGACCTACGAGCAGTACTTC. As protein: CASRSSGGTYEQYF.

This clonotype was seen only a few times. The chain joins TRBV5-8 to TRBJ2-5; D unclear. Germline V gene data show CDR1 as SGHTS and CDR2 as YDEGEE. The CDR3 has 13 residues. V was cut by 4 bases and J by 5 bases, with 12 bases left in between. CDR3 DNA: TGTGCCAGCAGCAAGACGGACGGGGAGACCCAGTACTTC. Its protein is CASSKTDGETQYF.

V is TRBV20-1 and J is TRBJ2-7; 8 bases agree with TRBD2. Germline assignment: CDR1 DFQATT and CDR2 SNEGSKA (reference sequence). Trimming took 7 bases from V and 3 from J; bases not matched to a gene: 5. The CDR3 length is 12 residues. This CDR3 is CSGTGGFYEQYF. CDR3 in DNA: TGCAGTGGTACGGGAGGGTTCTACGAGCAGTACTTC.

This clonotype occurred many times. V usage is TRBV20-1 and J usage is TRBJ2-5; D perhaps matches TRBD1 (6 bases). V was cut by 2 bases and J by 2 bases, with 12 bases left in between. This CDR3 comprises 14 residues. Germline CDR1 and CDR2: DFQATT and SNEGSKA (reference sequence). CDR3 bases: TGCAGTGCTAGACTCCGGGACACACAAGAGACCCAGTACTTC. Encoded protein: CSARLRDTQETQYF.

This clonotype was found a few times. The chain employs TRBV6-2 or TRBV6-3 and TRBJ1-1; D is unresolved. Germline V gives CDR1 MNHEY, CDR2 SVGEGT. This CDR3 comprises 14 residues. Trimming left V 0 bases short and J 1 base short, with 6 bases between. DNA of the CDR3: TGTGCCAGCAGTTACTCGGACCAGAACACTGAAGCTTTCTTT. This sequence encodes CASSYSDQNTEAFF.